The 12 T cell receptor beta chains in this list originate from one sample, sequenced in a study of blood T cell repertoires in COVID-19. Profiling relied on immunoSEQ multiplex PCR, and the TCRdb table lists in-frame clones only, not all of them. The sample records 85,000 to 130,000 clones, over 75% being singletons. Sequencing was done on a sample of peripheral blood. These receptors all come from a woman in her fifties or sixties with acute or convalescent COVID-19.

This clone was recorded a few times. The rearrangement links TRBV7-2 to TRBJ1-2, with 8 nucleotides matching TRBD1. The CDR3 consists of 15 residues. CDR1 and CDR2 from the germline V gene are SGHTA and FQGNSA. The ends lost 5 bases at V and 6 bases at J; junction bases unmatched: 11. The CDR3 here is CASSGPDRAIHGYTF. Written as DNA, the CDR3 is TGTGCCAGCAGCGGACCGGACAGGGCGATCCATGGCTACACCTTC.

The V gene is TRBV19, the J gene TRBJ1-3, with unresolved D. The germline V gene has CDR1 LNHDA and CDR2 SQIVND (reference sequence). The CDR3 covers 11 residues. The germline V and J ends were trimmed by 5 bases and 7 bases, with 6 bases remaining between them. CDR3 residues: CASSWANTIYF. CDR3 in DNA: TGTGCCAGTAGTTGGGCGAACACCATATATTTT.

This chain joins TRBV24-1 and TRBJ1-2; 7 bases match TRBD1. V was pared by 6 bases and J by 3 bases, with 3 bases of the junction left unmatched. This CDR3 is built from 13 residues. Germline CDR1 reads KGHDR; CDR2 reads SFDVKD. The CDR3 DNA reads TGTGCCACCAGTCGGGGACAGTACTATGGCTACACCTTC. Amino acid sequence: CATSRGQYYGYTF.

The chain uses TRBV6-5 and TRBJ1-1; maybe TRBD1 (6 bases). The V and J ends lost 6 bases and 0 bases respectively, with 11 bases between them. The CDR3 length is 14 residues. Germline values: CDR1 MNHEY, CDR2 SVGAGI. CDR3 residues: CASSSGHLNTEAFF. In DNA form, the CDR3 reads TGTGCCAGCAGCTCGGGACACTTGAACACTGAAGCTTTCTTT.

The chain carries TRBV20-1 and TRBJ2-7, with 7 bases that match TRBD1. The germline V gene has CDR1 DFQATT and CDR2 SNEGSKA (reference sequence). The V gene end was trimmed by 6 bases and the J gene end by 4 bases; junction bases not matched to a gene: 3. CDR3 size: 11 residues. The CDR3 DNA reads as TGCAGTGCGGGCAGGGGGTACGAGCAGTACGTC. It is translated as CSAGRGYEQYV.

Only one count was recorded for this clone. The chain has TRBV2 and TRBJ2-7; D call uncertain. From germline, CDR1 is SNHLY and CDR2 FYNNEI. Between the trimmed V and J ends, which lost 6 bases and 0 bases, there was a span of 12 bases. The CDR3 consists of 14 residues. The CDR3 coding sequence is TGTGCCAGCAGCGAGAAGTCGAGCTCCTACGAGCAGTACTTC. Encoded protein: CASSEKSSSYEQYF.

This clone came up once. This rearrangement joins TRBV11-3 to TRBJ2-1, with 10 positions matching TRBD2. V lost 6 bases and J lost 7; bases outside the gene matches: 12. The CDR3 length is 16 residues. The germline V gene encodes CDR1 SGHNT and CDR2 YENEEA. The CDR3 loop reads CASSLNPGLALNEQFF. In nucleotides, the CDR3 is TGTGCCAGCAGTCTTAACCCGGGACTAGCGTTAAATGAGCAGTTCTTC.

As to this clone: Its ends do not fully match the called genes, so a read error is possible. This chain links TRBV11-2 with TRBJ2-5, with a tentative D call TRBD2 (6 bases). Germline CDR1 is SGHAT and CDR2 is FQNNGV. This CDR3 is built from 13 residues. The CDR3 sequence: CASQGFGSGLAHF. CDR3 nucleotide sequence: TGTGCCAGCCAAGGCTTTGGGAGCGGGCTCGCCCACTTC.

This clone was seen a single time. CDR3 nucleotides: TGTGCCAGCAGCGCAGGACTAGGGCTAGCGGGAGTGAACAATGAGCAGTTCTTC. Its translation is CASSAGLGLAGVNNEQFF. The chain has TRBV7-6 and TRBJ2-1; TRBD2 agrees at 10 bases. V lost 5 bases and J lost 5; bases outside the gene matches: 15. CDR3 length: 18 amino acids. The germline V gene has CDR1 SGHVS and CDR2 FNYEAQ. The variable domain in full, completed from reference TRBV7-6 and TRBJ2-1, reads GAGVSQSPRYKVTKRGQDVALRCDPISGHVSLYWYRQALGQGPEFLTYFNYEAQQDKSGLPNDRFSAERPEGSISTLTIQRTEQRDSAMYRCASSAGLGLAGVNNEQFFGPGTRLTVL.

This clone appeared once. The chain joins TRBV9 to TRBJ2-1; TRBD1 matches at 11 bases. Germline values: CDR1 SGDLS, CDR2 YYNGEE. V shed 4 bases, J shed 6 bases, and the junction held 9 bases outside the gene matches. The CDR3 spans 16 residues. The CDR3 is CASSPTTGTGGNEQFF. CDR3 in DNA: TGTGCCAGCAGCCCGACGACCGGGACAGGGGGCAATGAGCAGTTCTTC. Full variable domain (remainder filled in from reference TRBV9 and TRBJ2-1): DSGVTQTPKHLITATGQRVTLRCSPRSGDLSVYWYQQSLDQGLQFLIQYYNGEERAKGNILERFSAQQFPDLHSELNLSSLELGDSALYFCASSPTTGTGGNEQFFGPGTRLTVL.

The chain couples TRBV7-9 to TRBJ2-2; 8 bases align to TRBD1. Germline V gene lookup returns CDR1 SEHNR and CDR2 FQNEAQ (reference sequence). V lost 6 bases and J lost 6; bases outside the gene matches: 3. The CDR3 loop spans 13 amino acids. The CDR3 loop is CASRIQGAGELFF. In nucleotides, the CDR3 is TGTGCCAGCAGAATACAGGGGGCCGGGGAGCTGTTTTTT. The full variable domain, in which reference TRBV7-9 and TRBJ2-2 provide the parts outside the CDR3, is DTGVSQNPRHKITKRGQNVTFRCDPISEHNRLYWYRQTLGQGPEFLTYFQNEAQLEKSRLLSDRFSAERPKGSFSTLEIQRTEQGDSAMYLCASRIQGAGELFFGEGSRLTVL.

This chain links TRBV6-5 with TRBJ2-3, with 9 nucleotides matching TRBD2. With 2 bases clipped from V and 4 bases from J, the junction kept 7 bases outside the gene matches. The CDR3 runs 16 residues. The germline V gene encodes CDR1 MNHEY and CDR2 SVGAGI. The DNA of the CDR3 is TGTGCCAGCAGTTACGACAGCGGGAGGTTTGCAGATACGCAGTATTTT. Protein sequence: CASSYDSGRFADTQYF.